A few counts support the clone carrying this TCR beta chain. Its antigen is undetermined. PCR involved 60 Vbeta and 13 Jbeta primers. Profiling relied on immunoSEQ multiplex PCR, and the TCRdb table lists in-frame clones only, not all of them. This sample carries 150,000 to 200,000 clones, 9.5% to 15% of them seen once, and the ten largest clones take roughly 7.7%. The CDR3 has 15 residues. CDR1 and CDR2 from the germline V gene are MNHNS and SASEGT. The V end was cut by 5 bases, the J end by 7 bases, with 20 bases between. The data derive from a study of cytomegalovirus exposure and HLA in healthy donors. As for the study in general: About 85 million unique TCR sequences came from HLA-typed donors in an early release.

General study findings and limits: Three chains linked to CMV were shown in vitro to be specific for CMV antigens. The authors later found HLA-associated TCR beta chains more clonally expanded than equally common others.

Sequenced material: PBMCs. V is TRBV6-1 and J is TRBJ2-5; weak D call: TRBD1 (6 bases). This clonotype originated in a man aged 45-60 years in good health and CMV-seropositive. CDR3 region: CASSHGQGARGTQYF. CDR3 nucleotides: TGTGCCAGCAGTCATGGACAAGGGGCCAGGGGGACCCAGTACTTC.